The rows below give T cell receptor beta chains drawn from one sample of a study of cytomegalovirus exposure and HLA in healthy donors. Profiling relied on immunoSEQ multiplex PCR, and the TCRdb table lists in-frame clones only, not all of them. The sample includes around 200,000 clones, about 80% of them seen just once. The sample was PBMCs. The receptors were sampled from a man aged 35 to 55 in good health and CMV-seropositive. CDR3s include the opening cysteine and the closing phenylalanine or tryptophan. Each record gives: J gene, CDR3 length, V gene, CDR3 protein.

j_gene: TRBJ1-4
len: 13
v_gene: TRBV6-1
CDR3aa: CASSHNRWFELFF

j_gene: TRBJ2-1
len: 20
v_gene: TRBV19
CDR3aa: CASSIDGTSGLSSSYNEQFF

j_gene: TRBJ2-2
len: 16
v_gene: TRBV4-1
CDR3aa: CASSQGTGGNTGELFF

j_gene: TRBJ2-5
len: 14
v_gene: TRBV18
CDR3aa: CASSLRQDQETQYF

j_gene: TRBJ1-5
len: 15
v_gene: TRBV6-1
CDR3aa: CASRGGQYLYQPQHF

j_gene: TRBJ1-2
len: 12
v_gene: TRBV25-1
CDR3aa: CASSEYRGGYTF

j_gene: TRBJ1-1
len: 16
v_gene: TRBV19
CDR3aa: CASSDPGQAEGTEAFF

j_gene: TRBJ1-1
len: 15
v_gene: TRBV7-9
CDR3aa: CASSPPGTGNTEAFF

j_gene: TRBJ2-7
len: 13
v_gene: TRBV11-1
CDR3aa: CASSLGPSFKQYF

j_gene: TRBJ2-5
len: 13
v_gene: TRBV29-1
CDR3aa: CSATGGAWGTQYF

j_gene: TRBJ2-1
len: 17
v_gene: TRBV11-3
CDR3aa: CASSLDSLAGRSNEQFF

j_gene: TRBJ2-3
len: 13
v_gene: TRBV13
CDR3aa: CASSLRGTDTQYF

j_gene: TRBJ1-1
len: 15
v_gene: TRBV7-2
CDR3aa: CASSLAPGGDTEAFF

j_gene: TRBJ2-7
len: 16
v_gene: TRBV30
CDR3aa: CAWSPTPGQLGYEQYF